One TCR beta chain is described in this entry. Original analysis: Cell counts per sample came from amplifying reference gene primers. Only in-frame clones appear in the TCRdb table, and some are missing; sequencing was by immunoSEQ multiplex PCR. The V and J calls and clone size were taken over from that table, and D and trimming were inferred from the DNA. Here the sample spans fewer than 350,000 clones, approximately 86% being singletons. The sample is drawn from a study of blood T cell repertoires in COVID-19. Background on the study: From the United States, Italy and Spain came samples of acute and convalescent COVID-19. The analysed material was cDNA or gDNA that came from T cells, B-cell-depleted T cells, or PBMCs.

Trimming removed 10 bases at V and 6 bases at J, with 13 bases between. CDR1 and CDR2 (germline): MNHEY, SMNVEV (reference sequence). This CDR3 has 11 amino acids. The sequencing sample was made of peripheral blood. The V call is TRBV27, the J call TRBJ2-7, with a weak D call TRBD2 (6 bases). The sequence came from a woman aged 25 to 45 who had recovered from COVID-19. As DNA, the CDR3 is TGTGCCACTTCGTACGGGGGCGAGCAGTACTTC. This encodes CATSYGGEQYF.